The entry that follows covers one T cell receptor (beta chain) sequence. The target antigen is unknown. MiXCR, applied by TCRdb to the reads, yields one record per CDR3 protein. The sample holds about 900,000 distinct CDR3 sequences, under 40% seen once. In germline, CDR1 is LNHNV, CDR2 YYDKDF (reference sequence). The CDR3 contains 19 residues. Trimming left V 3 bases short and J 8 bases short, with 31 bases between. The data derive from a study of T cell repertoires in cytomegalovirus infection. The V gene is TRBV15, the J gene TRBJ1-2; the D is unclear. The TCR sequence derives from a human donor in good health (CMV status not recorded). Some clones in this sample may be carry-over from other donors' samples. Here the sequenced sample was cultured CD8+ T cells from PBMCs, taken from culture after CMV antigen stimulation. The CDR3 nucleotides read TGTGCCACCAGCAGCAGATTCTTACCGGGAGACACGTCGTTATGGGGCTACACCTTC. Amino acid sequence: CATSSRFLPGDTSLWGYTF.